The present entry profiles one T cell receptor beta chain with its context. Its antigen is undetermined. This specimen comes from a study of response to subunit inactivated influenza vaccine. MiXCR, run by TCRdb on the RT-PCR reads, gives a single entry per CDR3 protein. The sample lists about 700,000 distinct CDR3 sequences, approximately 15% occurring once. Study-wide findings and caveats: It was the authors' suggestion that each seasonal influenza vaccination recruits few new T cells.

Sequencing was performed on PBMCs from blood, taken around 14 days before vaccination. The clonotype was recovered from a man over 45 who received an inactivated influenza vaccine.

The CDR3 region is CASSSLGLIGTEAFF. The CDR3 DNA reads TGCGCCAGCAGCTCCTTAGGACTTATTGGGACTGAAGCTTTCTTT. The V call is TRBV5-1, the J call TRBJ1-1; D uncertain. This CDR3 is 15 amino acids long. Germline V gene data show CDR1 as SGHRS and CDR2 as YFSETQ. V lost 3 bases and J 5 bases, leaving 17 bases between the germline ends. Together with reference TRBV5-1 and TRBJ1-1, the CDR3 gives the full variable domain: KAGVTQTPRYLIKTRGQQVTLSCSPISGHRSVSWYQQTPGQGLQFLFEYFSETQRNKGNFPGRFSGRQFSNSRSEMNVSTLELGDSALYLCASSSLGLIGTEAFFGQGTRLTVV.